This TCR beta chain was retrieved from a study of PD-1 blockade in classical Hodgkin lymphoma. The V end lost 3 bases, the J end lost 4 bases, and 9 bases lay between the germline ends. CDR3 length equals 12 residues. Germline-derived CDR1 and CDR2 are SQVTM and ANQGSEA. The data were produced by immunoSEQ multiplex PCR, yet TCRdb's version contains in-frame clones alone and is incomplete. The sample includes approximately 14,000 clones, about four fifths seen only once; the top ten take under 30%. Exposure to brentuximab vedotin varied, and each patient had relapsed following autologous stem cell transplantation.

Here the sequenced sample was peripheral blood mononuclear cells (PBMCs), taken before the second cycle of nivolumab. The V gene is TRBV29-1, the J gene TRBJ1-2; no clear D. This clonotype was obtained from a human donor with classical Hodgkin lymphoma. The CDR3 DNA reads as TGCAGCGTTGACAGTTCTTTCTATGGCTACACCTTC. Translated: CSVDSSFYGYTF.